This T cell receptor (beta chain) was identified in a study of blood T cell repertoires in COVID-19. Produced via immunoSEQ multiplex PCR; TCRdb's table is partial and in-frame only. The sample shows around 450,000 clones, 90% of them seen only once. This CDR3 spans 14 amino acids. V was pared by 2 bases and J by 3 bases, with 8 bases between. Germline V CDR1 and CDR2: KGHSH, LQKENI. The chain employs TRBV18 and TRBJ2-1; tentative D call: TRBD2 (6 bases). The origin of this receptor is a man younger than 35 who had recovered from COVID-19. The sequencing input was PBMCs or T cells enriched from blood (not recorded which). The CDR3 DNA reads as TGTGCCAGCTCACCAGACGGGAGCTACAATGAGCAGTTCTTC. It codes for CASSPDGSYNEQFF.